Listed below are T cell receptor beta chains from one sample, sequenced in a study of TIL therapy for anti-PD-1-resistant metastatic lung cancer. TCRdb keeps only in-frame clones here, not all; method: immunoSEQ multiplex PCR. This sample has tens of thousands of clones, with approximately 86% found just once. The sequences come from blood, collected at baseline. The receptors come from a person between 25 and 79 years old with non-small cell lung cancer. Both conserved end residues are trimmed from each CDR3.

v_gene	j_gene	CDR3aa
TRBV27	TRBJ2-7	ASSPLGSYEQY
TRBV20-1	TRBJ1-5	SASGGVFNQPQH
TRBV5-6	TRBJ1-1	ASSFFKGITF
TRBV7-2	TRBJ1-5	ASSRDSNQPQH
TRBV11-2	TRBJ2-1	ASKLGLADYNEQF
TRBV19	TRBJ1-5	ASIMSGQGGYQPQH
TRBV9	TRBJ2-5	ASSSWGEETQY
TRBV7-2	TRBJ2-1	ASSLAPGVSYNEQF
TRBV6-6	TRBJ1-2	ASRLQENDGYT
TRBV7-2	TRBJ2-5	ATTATGTQETQY
TRBV19	TRBJ2-3	ASSIGGREGDTQY
TRBV2	TRBJ1-1	ASRAAFAGAHTEAF
TRBV11-2	TRBJ1-2	ASSLHLGYGYT
TRBV18	TRBJ2-5	ASSLTRGETQY
TRBV7-2	TRBJ2-4	ASSLKSSGKNIQY
TRBV6-2/TRBV6-3	TRBJ2-7	ASSLRGSYEQY
TRBV10-2	TRBJ1-5	ASSGSGYNQPQH
TRBV10-1	TRBJ2-7	ASSESSRSSYEQY
TRBV19	TRBJ2-7	ASSIGGGDSYEQY
TRBV11-2	TRBJ1-6	ASSLDRVLNSPLH
TRBV19	TRBJ2-3	ASSIAGGSTDTQY
TRBV28	TRBJ2-7	ASSQPGRGYEQY
TRBV10-3	TRBJ2-2	AIGTGQTGELF
TRBV10-3	TRBJ2-1	AIRAGTGAWGEQF
TRBV29-1	TRBJ1-5	SVADAYSNQPQH
TRBV7-9	TRBJ1-2	APGETTGGDGYT
TRBV24-1	TRBJ2-1	ATSAGPGQGNNEQF
TRBV3-1/TRBV3-2	TRBJ2-2	ASSQAGLNTGELF
TRBV11-2	TRBJ1-4	ASSPRTGRDEKLF
TRBV28	TRBJ2-7	ASRRTATYEQY
TRBV9	TRBJ2-3	ASSPFGGGIDTQY
TRBV4-3	TRBJ2-2	ASSQDIGLHTGELF
TRBV7-8	TRBJ2-3	ASSLTAGTDTQY
TRBV6-6	TRBJ1-4	ASGGDGGVEKLF
TRBV6-5	TRBJ2-2	ATASVVGELF
TRBV14	TRBJ2-7	ASSRSGAGDPYEQY
TRBV5-1	TRBJ2-1	ASSQDIPSYNEQF
TRBV9	TRBJ2-1	ASSALTAHGVYNEQF
TRBV7-2	TRBJ2-3	ASSLASGRLDTQY
TRBV20-1	TRBJ2-1	SASRSRLSYNEQF
TRBV5-1	TRBJ2-1	ASSVLTSGSNSYNEQF
TRBV20-1	TRBJ2-1	SASGGAEQF
TRBV7-2	TRBJ1-2	ASSLMGGYT
TRBV25-1	TRBJ1-1	ASSEWGQNTEAF
TRBV5-4	TRBJ2-5	ASSWTGEETQY
TRBV24-1	TRBJ2-5	ATSDWLDGQETQY
TRBV27	TRBJ2-1	ASSFYGQGRVDEQF
TRBV29-1	TRBJ1-1	SVEVLGQMNTEAF
TRBV5-6	TRBJ1-5	ASSLYTVGNQPQH
TRBV7-2	TRBJ2-1	ASSLEGGRQF
TRBV19	TRBJ2-3	ASKGPSVTDTQY
TRBV3-1/TRBV3-2	TRBJ2-4	ASSQATSGSYIQY
TRBV14	TRBJ2-2	ASSYRSTGELF
TRBV27	TRBJ1-2	ASSLGGNGYT
TRBV11-2	TRBJ1-1	ASSLWRTEEAF
TRBV18	TRBJ1-2	ASSPRGQTLGYGYT